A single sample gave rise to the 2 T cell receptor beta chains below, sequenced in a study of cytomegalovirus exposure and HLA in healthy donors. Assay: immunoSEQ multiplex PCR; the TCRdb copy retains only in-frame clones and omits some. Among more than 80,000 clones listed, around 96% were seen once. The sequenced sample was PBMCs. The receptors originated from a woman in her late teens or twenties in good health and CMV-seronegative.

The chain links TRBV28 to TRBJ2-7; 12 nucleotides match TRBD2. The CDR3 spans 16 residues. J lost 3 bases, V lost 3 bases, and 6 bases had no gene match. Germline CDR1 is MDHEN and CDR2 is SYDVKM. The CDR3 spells CASSLVTSGRNYEQYF. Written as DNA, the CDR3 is TGTGCCAGCAGTTTGGTGACTAGCGGGAGAAACTACGAGCAGTACTTC.

DNA for the CDR3: TGTGCCAGTAGTCTACCCTCTAGCGGTTACAATGAGCAGTTCTTC. Translated, it gives CASSLPSSGYNEQFF. The chain employs TRBV19 and TRBJ2-1; 7 bases line up with TRBD2. Germline CDR1 and CDR2: LNHDA and SQIVND (reference sequence). This CDR3 is 15 amino acids long. V was pared by 5 bases and J by 4 bases, with 8 bases of the junction left unmatched.